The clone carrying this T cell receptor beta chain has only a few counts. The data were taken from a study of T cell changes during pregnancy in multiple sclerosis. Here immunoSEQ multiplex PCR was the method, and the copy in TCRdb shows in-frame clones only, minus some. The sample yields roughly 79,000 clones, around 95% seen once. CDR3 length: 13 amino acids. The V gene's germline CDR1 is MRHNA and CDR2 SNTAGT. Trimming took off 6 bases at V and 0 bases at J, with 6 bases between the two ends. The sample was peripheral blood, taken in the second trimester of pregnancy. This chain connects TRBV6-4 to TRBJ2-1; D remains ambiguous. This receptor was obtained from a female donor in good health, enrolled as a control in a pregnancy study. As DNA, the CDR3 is TGTGCCAGCAGCATGAGCTCCTACAATGAGCAGTTCTTC. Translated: CASSMSSYNEQFF.